Listed here is a single T cell receptor beta chain. The data originate from a study of blood T cell repertoires in COVID-19. On the study more broadly: COVID-19 samples, acute and convalescent, were from the United States, Italy and Spain. Nucleic acid was either cDNA or gDNA, and it came from T cells, B-cell-depleted T cells, or PBMCs.

Assay used: immunoSEQ multiplex PCR; TCRdb lists only in-frame clones, some missing. The sample has 100,000 to 150,000 clones; approximately 83% are singletons. Germline V gene lookup returns CDR1 LGHNT and CDR2 FRNRAP. The CDR3 extends over 15 amino acids. V gave up 5 bases and J gave up 3 bases; unmatched junction bases: 7. The sequence derives from a woman aged 50 to 60 with acute or convalescent COVID-19. This chain uses TRBV12-5 with TRBJ2-3, with 8 nucleotides matching TRBD1. Sequenced sample: peripheral blood. Here the CDR3 DNA reads TGTGCTAGTGGTAAGAGACAGGGGAGGACAGATACGCAGTATTTT. Translated: CASGKRQGRTDTQYF.